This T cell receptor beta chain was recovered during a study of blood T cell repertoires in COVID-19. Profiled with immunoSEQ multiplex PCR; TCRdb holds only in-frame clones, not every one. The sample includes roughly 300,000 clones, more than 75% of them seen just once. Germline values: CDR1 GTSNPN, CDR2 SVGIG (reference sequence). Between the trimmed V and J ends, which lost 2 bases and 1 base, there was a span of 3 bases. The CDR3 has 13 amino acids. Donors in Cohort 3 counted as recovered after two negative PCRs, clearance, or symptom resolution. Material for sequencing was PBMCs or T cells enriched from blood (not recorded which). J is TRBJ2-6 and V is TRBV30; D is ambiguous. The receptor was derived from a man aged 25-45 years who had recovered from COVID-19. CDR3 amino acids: CAWSQSGANVLTF. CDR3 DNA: TGTGCCTGGAGTCAATCTGGGGCCAACGTCCTGACTTTC.